The TCR beta chain under discussion was sequenced for a study of blood T cell repertoires in COVID-19. The wider study: Whether acute or convalescent, the COVID-19 samples came from the United States, Italy and Spain.

V was shortened by 1 base and J by 4 bases, with 8 bases between the two germline ends. In germline, CDR1 is SGDLS, CDR2 YYNGEE. The CDR3 consists of 13 residues. This clone was counted only a few times. Authors' processing steps: Estimation of nucleated cell counts relied on the amplification of reference gene primers. Some clones are missing from TCRdb's copy, which holds only in-frame ones; the method was immunoSEQ multiplex PCR. V and J calls and clone size are copied from that table; D and trimming were computed from the DNA. This table has around 63,000 clones, roughly 90% appearing once. The V and J genes are TRBV9 and TRBJ1-2; no definite D call. The material sequenced was peripheral blood. This TCR was recovered from a woman aged 55-70 years with acute or convalescent COVID-19. CDR3 in amino acids: CASSVIEGYGYTF. The CDR3 nucleotides are TGTGCCAGCAGCGTAATAGAGGGCTATGGCTACACCTTC. Looking up the rest from reference TRBV9 and TRBJ1-2 gives the full variable domain: DSGVTQTPKHLITATGQRVTLRCSPRSGDLSVYWYQQSLDQGLQFLIQYYNGEERAKGNILERFSAQQFPDLHSELNLSSLELGDSALYFCASSVIEGYGYTFGSGTRLTVV.